This T cell receptor (beta chain) was sequenced during a study of T cell repertoires in ileal Crohn's disease. Time point: neoterminal ileum biopsy at postoperative endoscopy, about 6 months after surgery. TCRdb keeps only in-frame clones here, not all; method: immunoSEQ multiplex PCR. The table has about 62,000 clones, about 89% seen once; the top ten hold roughly 2%. J lost 8 bases, V lost 6 bases, and 8 bases had no gene match. Germline V gene sequence: CDR1 MNHEY, CDR2 SVGAGI. There are 15 residues in the CDR3. The TCR originated in an adult with Crohn's disease. The specimen was ileal tissue. V gene TRBV6-5 combines with J gene TRBJ1-4; 11 bases line up with TRBD1. CDR3 nucleotide sequence: TGTGCCAGCAGCGGGACAGGGGGTATTAGAGAAAAACTGTTTTTT. It yields the protein CASSGTGGIREKLFF.